Shown below are 5 T cell receptor beta chains from a single sample sequenced in a study of cytomegalovirus exposure and HLA in healthy donors. The PCR was carried out with 60 Vbeta primers and 13 Jbeta primers. The protocol was immunoSEQ multiplex PCR, while the TCRdb copy is restricted to in-frame clones and leaves out a portion. The table has fewer than 55,000 clones, 72% seen once. Material: PBMCs. These receptors were obtained from a woman aged 45-59 years in good health and CMV-seropositive.

For the CDR3, the DNA is TGTGCCAGCAGGAGGGCTGAAGCTTTCTTT. Residues: CASRRAEAFF. The chain carries TRBV6-6 and TRBJ1-1, with no clear D. Trimming left V 6 bases short and J 6 bases short, with 5 bases between. Germline-derived CDR1 and CDR2 are MNHNY and SVGAGI (reference sequence). The CDR3 contains 10 residues.

The chain combines TRBV2 with TRBJ2-7; 7 nucleotides agree with TRBD1. V gave up 6 bases and J gave up 2 bases; unmatched junction bases: 7. CDR1 and CDR2 from the germline V gene are SNHLY and FYNNEI. The CDR3 covers 14 residues. CDR3 amino acids: CASRTTGTAYEQYF. The CDR3 DNA reads TGTGCCAGCAGGACGACAGGGACCGCCTACGAGCAGTACTTC.

This clone was observed once. Sequence at one end of the junction differs from germline and may be a read error. Within the sample, other DNA sequences also encode this same CDR3. The chain carries TRBV7-6 and TRBJ2-7; 9 nucleotides line up with TRBD1. The CDR3 contains 15 residues. Germline lookup yields CDR1 SGHVS and CDR2 FNYEAQ. CDR3 region: CASSPGQGPSYEQYF. DNA for the CDR3: TGTGCCAGCAGCCCGGGACAGGGCCCTTCCTACGAACAGTACTTC.

V usage is TRBV5-1 and J usage is TRBJ2-1; TRBD2 matches 10 bases. The V and J ends lost 1 base and 8 bases, in that order; junction bases with no gene match: 6. The CDR3 is 15 amino acids. Germline-derived CDR1 and CDR2 are SGHRS and YFSETQ. CDR3 in amino acids: CASSLISGRADEQFF. Here the CDR3 DNA reads TGCGCCAGCAGCTTGATAAGCGGGAGGGCGGATGAGCAGTTCTTC.

This chain uses TRBV7-2 with TRBJ1-1; D is perhaps TRBD1 (6 bases). The CDR3 runs 14 residues. The V gene's germline CDR1 is SGHTA and CDR2 FQGNSA. V was shortened by 5 bases and J by 5 bases, with 15 bases between the two germline ends. The CDR3 sequence is CASSQGGAPTEAFF. The CDR3 DNA reads TGTGCCAGCAGCCAAGGGGGGGCGCCTACTGAAGCTTTCTTT.